The 3 T cell receptor beta chains listed next were all sequenced from one sample in a study of Graves' ophthalmopathy and Graves' hyperthyroidism. Amplified material comprised TCR beta CDR3 regions derived from RNA transcripts. HTBI primers were used in a first-round RT-PCR, which preceded a second-round multiplex PCR. TCRdb passed the multiplex PCR reads through MiXCR, listing each CDR3 protein once. The sample gives roughly 610,000 distinct CDR3 sequences, 20% to 25% of which show up once; about 6.6% is in the top ten. The material sequenced was peripheral blood. The receptor set was obtained from a woman between 18 and 29 years old with stable Graves' hyperthyroidism. Some clones in this sample may be carry-over from other donors' samples.

This rearrangement joins TRBV24-1 to TRBJ1-2, with D perhaps matching TRBD1 (6 bases). V was pared by 2 bases and J by 4 bases, with 10 bases between. CDR1 and CDR2 from the germline V gene are KGHDR and SFDVKD. CDR3 length equals 14 residues. CDR3 DNA sequence: TGTGCCACCAGTGATTGGGGGCAGTCCTATGGCTACACCTTC. Amino acid sequence: CATSDWGQSYGYTF.

The chain employs TRBV30 and TRBJ2-2; no clear D. The V gene's germline CDR1 is GTSNPN and CDR2 SVGIG (reference sequence). With 5 bases removed from V and 2 bases from J, the gap between germline ends came to 9 bases. This CDR3 is 13 amino acids long. CDR3 nucleotides: TGTGCCTGGGACCCCCCAAACACCGGGGAGCTGTTTTTT. As protein: CAWDPPNTGELFF.

The genes are TRBV15 and TRBJ2-2; D is unclear. Trimming stripped 5 bases from V and 4 bases from J, with 8 bases between. Per germline, CDR1 LNHNV and CDR2 YYDKDF (reference sequence). This CDR3 is built from 13 residues. CDR3 loop: CATSRRSTGELFF. The CDR3, as DNA: TGTGCCACCAGCCGCCGAAGCACCGGGGAGCTGTTTTTT.